This T cell receptor beta chain comes out of a study of blood T cell repertoires in COVID-19. In the study overall: Both acute and convalescent COVID-19 samples were obtained from the United States, Italy and Spain.

This CDR3 comprises 12 residues. Seattle patient enrollment occurred during active infection, with longitudinal follow-up thereafter. The protocol was immunoSEQ multiplex PCR, while the TCRdb copy is restricted to in-frame clones and leaves out a portion. The sample lists under 85,000 clones, around 87% seen once, with 16% in the top ten. This receptor was identified in a man aged 40-55 years with COVID-19, enrolled during active disease. The sample taken for sequencing was peripheral blood. The J gene is TRBJ1-1, the V gene TRBV21-1. TRBV21-1 is flagged as a pseudogene. The CDR3 loop is CASISGQAEAFF. For the CDR3, the DNA is TGTGCATCAATCAGCGGGCAGGCTGAAGCTTTCTTT.